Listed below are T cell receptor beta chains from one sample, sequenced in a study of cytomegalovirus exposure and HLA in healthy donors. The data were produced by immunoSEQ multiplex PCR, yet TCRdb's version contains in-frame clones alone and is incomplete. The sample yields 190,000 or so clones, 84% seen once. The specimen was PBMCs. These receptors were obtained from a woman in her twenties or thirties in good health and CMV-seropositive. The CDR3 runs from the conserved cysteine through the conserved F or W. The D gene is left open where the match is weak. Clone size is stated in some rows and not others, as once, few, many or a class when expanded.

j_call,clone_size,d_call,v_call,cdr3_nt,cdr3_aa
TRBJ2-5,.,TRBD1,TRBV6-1,TGTGCCAGCAGTGAAGGGACAGGGGTTCCCTGGGAGACCCAGTACTTC,CASSEGTGVPWETQYF
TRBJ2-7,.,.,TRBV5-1,TGCGCCAGCAGCCCCGGAGCTTCCTACGAGCAGTACTTC,CASSPGASYEQYF
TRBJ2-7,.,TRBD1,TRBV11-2,TGTGCCAGCAGGGATCCGGGACAGGGCTACGAGCAGTACTTC,CASRDPGQGYEQYF
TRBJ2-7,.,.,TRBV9,TGTGCCAGCAGCTCGCGGACGGGAGCCTACGAGCAGTACTTC,CASSSRTGAYEQYF
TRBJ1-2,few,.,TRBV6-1,TGTGCCAGCTGGACGGGAAACTATGGCTACACCTTC,CASWTGNYGYTF
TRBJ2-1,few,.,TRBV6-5,TGTGCCAGCAGTTACTCGGAGGGCTACAATGAGCAGTTCTTC,CASSYSEGYNEQFF
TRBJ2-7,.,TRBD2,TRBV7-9,TGTGCCAGCAGCTTAGCACTAGCGGCCTCCTACGAGCAGTACTTC,CASSLALAASYEQYF
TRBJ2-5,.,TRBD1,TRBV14,TGTGCCAGCCGAGGGACAGGGGAAGAGACCCAGTACTTC,CASRGTGEETQYF
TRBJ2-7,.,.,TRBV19,TGTGCCAGTAGTATTACAGGGTCCTACGAGCAGTACTTC,CASSITGSYEQYF
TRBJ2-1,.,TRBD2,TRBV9,TGTGCCAGCAGCGTAGCAGGACTAGTCTCCTACAATGAGCAGTTCTTC,CASSVAGLVSYNEQFF
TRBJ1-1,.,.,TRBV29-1,TGCAGCGTTTCAAGACGGGAGAACACTGAAGCTTTCTTT,CSVSRRENTEAFF
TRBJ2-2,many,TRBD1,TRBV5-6,TGTGCCAGCAGCGAAGGACAGGGGAACACCGGGGAGCTGTTTTTT,CASSEGQGNTGELFF
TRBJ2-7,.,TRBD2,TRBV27,TGTGCCAGCAGTTTGGCTACGGGAGGGAGCTCCTACGAGCAGTACTTC,CASSLATGGSSYEQYF
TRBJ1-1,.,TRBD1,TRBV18,TGTGCCAGCTCACCGTCGATGATCATGGGACAGGGGAGCACTGAAGCTTTCTTT,CASSPSMIMGQGSTEAFF
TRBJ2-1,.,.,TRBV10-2,TGCGCCACTAGTTACGCGGAGCGGAAGCAGTTCTTC,CATSYAERKQFF
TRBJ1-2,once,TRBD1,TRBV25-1,TGTGCCAGCAGTGGGCCGGGACAGGGGGCTCTGGACTATGGCTACACCTTC,CASSGPGQGALDYGYTF
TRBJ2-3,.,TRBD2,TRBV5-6,TGTGCCAGCAGCTTGTCAGTCCTAGCGGGAGCTCCGGATACGCAGTATTTT,CASSLSVLAGAPDTQYF
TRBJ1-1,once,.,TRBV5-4,TGTGCCAGCAGCTTTCGGGACACTTACACTGAAGCTTTCTTT,CASSFRDTYTEAFF
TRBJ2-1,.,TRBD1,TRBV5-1,TGCGCCAGCAGCTTGGAGGGACAGGGGGTCGGTGAGCAGTTCTTC,CASSLEGQGVGEQFF
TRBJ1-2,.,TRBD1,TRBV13,TGTGCCAGCAGCGCTCGCGAATGGGACAGGGGTTATGGCTACACCTTC,CASSAREWDRGYGYTF
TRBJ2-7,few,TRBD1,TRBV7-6,TGTGCCAGCAGCCGACCGAATGGGGACAGCTCCTACGAGCAGTACTTC,CASSRPNGDSSYEQYF
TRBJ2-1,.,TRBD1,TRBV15,TGTGCCACCAGCAGACCCTGGGACAGCCACAATGAGCAGTTCTTC,CATSRPWDSHNEQFF
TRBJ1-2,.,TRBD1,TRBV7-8,TGTGCCAGCAGCACTGACAGGGGGTGGGGCTACACCTTC,CASSTDRGWGYTF
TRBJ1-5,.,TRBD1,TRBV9,TGTGCCAGCAGCGCCGATTCAGGGGGCTTCAATCAGCCCCAGCATTTT,CASSADSGGFNQPQHF
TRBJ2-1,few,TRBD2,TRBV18,TGTGCCAGCTCACCTAGAGGAGCGGGAGGGCCCGATGAGCAGTTCTTC,CASSPRGAGGPDEQFF
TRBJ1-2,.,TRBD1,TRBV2,TGTGCCAGCAGTGAAGCGGGGGACAGTTCTTCTAACACATACACCTTC,CASSEAGDSSSNTYTF
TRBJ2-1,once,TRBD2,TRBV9,TGTGCCAGCAGCGAGAGCGGGAGCCCTTACAATGAGCAGTTCTTC,CASSESGSPYNEQFF
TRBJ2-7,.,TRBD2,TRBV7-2,TGTGCCAGCAGCCCCCCGGCGGGAGGGGCCTACGAGCAGTACTTC,CASSPPAGGAYEQYF
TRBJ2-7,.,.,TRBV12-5,TGTGCTAGTGTTGACGGGAAAGGCCGCTACGAGCAGTACTTC,CASVDGKGRYEQYF
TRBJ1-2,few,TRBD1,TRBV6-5,TGTGCCAGCAGTTACCGGGACAGGGCTGGCTACACCTTC,CASSYRDRAGYTF
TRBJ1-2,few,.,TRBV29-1,TGCAGCGTTGGACCAGGGCATGGCTACACCTTC,CSVGPGHGYTF
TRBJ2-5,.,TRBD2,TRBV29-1,TGCAGCGTTGATTCGGCGGGAGGTGGAGAGACCCAGTACTTC,CSVDSAGGGETQYF
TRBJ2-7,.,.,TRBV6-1,TGTGCCAGCATAGGCGACGGGTCCACCTACGAGCAGTACTTC,CASIGDGSTYEQYF
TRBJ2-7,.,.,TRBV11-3,TGTGCCAGCAGCTTAGCCGCGGGAACGTCCTACGAGCAGTACTTC,CASSLAAGTSYEQYF
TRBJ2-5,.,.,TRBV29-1,TGCAGCGCCCAGTTAGGTCTAGTCAAGACCCAGTACTTC,CSAQLGLVKTQYF
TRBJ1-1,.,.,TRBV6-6,TGTGCCAGCGCCGCAGGGCTCAGCACTGAAGCTTTCTTT,CASAAGLSTEAFF
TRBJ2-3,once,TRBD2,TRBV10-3,TGTGCCAGCCAACTAGCGGGAGATCCAGATACGCAGTATTTT,CASQLAGDPDTQYF
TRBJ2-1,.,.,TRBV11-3,TGTGCCAGCAGTCTGGGGGGGCCGAGTCCCTACAATGAGCAGTTCTTC,CASSLGGPSPYNEQFF
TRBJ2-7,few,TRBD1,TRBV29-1,TGCAGCGGGGGGACAGACTACGAGCAGTACTTC,CSGGTDYEQYF
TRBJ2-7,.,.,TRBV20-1,TGCAGTGTGGTCGGTAACTACGAGCAGTACTTC,CSVVGNYEQYF